This is a list of T cell receptor beta chains from one sample in a study of cytomegalovirus exposure and HLA in healthy donors. Libraries were prepared by immunoSEQ multiplex PCR; TCRdb keeps only in-frame clonotypes and omits some of them. This table has some 190,000 clones, less than 90% appearing once. The sample was PBMCs. Receptors were obtained from a woman aged 25 to 39 in good health and CMV-seronegative. CDR3s include the opening cysteine and the closing phenylalanine or tryptophan. Fields, in order: D gene, J gene, clone size, V gene, CDR3 DNA, CDR3 protein. The D gene is left open where the match is weak. The size field is filled for only some rows; it gives once, few, many or a size class.

D: TRBD2; J: TRBJ2-2; size: -; V: TRBV5-1; DNA: TGCGCCAGCAGCAGGACTAGCGGGAGTTACACCGGGGAGCTGTTTTTT; CDR3: CASSRTSGSYTGELFF
D: TRBD1; J: TRBJ2-7; size: -; V: TRBV6-1; DNA: TGTGCCAGCAGAACACAGGGGTTTCACGAGCAGTACTTC; CDR3: CASRTQGFHEQYF
D: TRBD2; J: TRBJ2-3; size: -; V: TRBV5-1; DNA: TGCGCCAGCAGCTCTGTGGGGGGGAACACAGATACGCAGTATTTT; CDR3: CASSSVGGNTDTQYF
D: -; J: TRBJ2-7; size: once; V: TRBV6-5; DNA: TGTGCCAGCAGTTACTCGGGCGGGGCTAGCTCCTACGAGCAGTACTTC; CDR3: CASSYSGGASSYEQYF
D: TRBD2; J: TRBJ2-1; size: -; V: TRBV9; DNA: TGTGCCAGCAGCGTACCTAGCGGGAGCTCCTACAATGAGCAGTTCTTC; CDR3: CASSVPSGSSYNEQFF
D: -; J: TRBJ2-1; size: few; V: TRBV11-3; DNA: TGTGCCAGCAGCTTAGAACGGGACAATGAGCAGTTCTTC; CDR3: CASSLERDNEQFF
D: TRBD1; J: TRBJ1-2; size: -; V: TRBV28; DNA: TGTGCCAGCAGTTTAGGGGACAGGGAGGGTGGCTACACCTTC; CDR3: CASSLGDREGGYTF
D: -; J: TRBJ2-3; size: -; V: TRBV5-1; DNA: TGCGCCAGCAGCTTTGAGGGAGATACGCAGTATTTT; CDR3: CASSFEGDTQYF
D: TRBD1; J: TRBJ2-7; size: -; V: TRBV7-9; DNA: TGTGCCAGCAGCTTAAATGGTGGACAGGGTTCCTACGAGCAGTACTTC; CDR3: CASSLNGGQGSYEQYF
D: -; J: TRBJ2-5; size: -; V: TRBV7-2; DNA: TGTGCCAGCAGCTTCGCCGCGCCTACGTCAGGAACCCAGTACTTC; CDR3: CASSFAAPTSGTQYF
D: -; J: TRBJ2-5; size: -; V: TRBV28; DNA: TGTGCCAGCAGTCAAGGGGGTCTAGAGACCCAGTACTTC; CDR3: CASSQGGLETQYF
D: TRBD1; J: TRBJ1-2; size: few; V: TRBV7-3; DNA: TGTGCCAGCAGCGGACAGGGTCGGGGCGGCTACACCTTC; CDR3: CASSGQGRGGYTF
D: TRBD1; J: TRBJ1-1; size: -; V: TRBV6-6; DNA: TGTGCCAGCAGTTATTCGACAGGGACCACTGAAGCTTTCTTT; CDR3: CASSYSTGTTEAFF
D: TRBD2; J: TRBJ2-1; size: -; V: TRBV4-1; DNA: TGCGCCAGCAGCCACCAAGGCCGTAGCGGGATCTACAATGAGCAGTTCTTC; CDR3: CASSHQGRSGIYNEQFF
D: TRBD1; J: TRBJ2-1; size: -; V: TRBV28; DNA: TGTGCCAGCAGTTTCCGACAGGGAAGAAATGAGCAGTTCTTC; CDR3: CASSFRQGRNEQFF
D: -; J: TRBJ1-4; size: -; V: TRBV19; DNA: TGTGCCAGTACCGCGGGGGGTTTTGGGGATGAAAAACTGTTTTTT; CDR3: CASTAGGFGDEKLFF
D: -; J: TRBJ1-1; size: -; V: TRBV28; DNA: TGTGCCAGCAGTTTTCGGGGTGGCAGAACTGAAGCTTTCTTT; CDR3: CASSFRGGRTEAFF
D: TRBD1; J: TRBJ2-2; size: once; V: TRBV5-1; DNA: TGCGCCAGCAGCTTTGGACAGGGCCCCAACACCGGGGAGCTGTTTTTT; CDR3: CASSFGQGPNTGELFF
D: -; J: TRBJ2-7; size: -; V: TRBV11-2; DNA: TGTGCCAGCAGCTTAGATCACGGCTCCTACGAGCAGTACTTC; CDR3: CASSLDHGSYEQYF
D: TRBD2; J: TRBJ2-3; size: -; V: TRBV7-3; DNA: TGTGCCAGCAGCTTAACGGGACTAGCGGGGGGGCCGGATACGCAGTATTTT; CDR3: CASSLTGLAGGPDTQYF
D: TRBD2; J: TRBJ2-2; size: -; V: TRBV4-1; DNA: TGCGCCAGCAGCCCCGGACTAGGTGGGGGGTTGGGGGAGCTGTTTTTT; CDR3: CASSPGLGGGLGELFF
D: -; J: TRBJ1-1; size: -; V: TRBV28; DNA: TGTGCCAGCAGTTTCGAGGTGAACACTGAAGCTTTCTTT; CDR3: CASSFEVNTEAFF
D: TRBD1; J: TRBJ2-4; size: -; V: TRBV19; DNA: TGTGCCAGTAGTATGGGGACAGAGGTCCTAGCCAAAAACATTCAGTACTTC; CDR3: CASSMGTEVLAKNIQYF
D: TRBD1; J: TRBJ2-7; size: few; V: TRBV6-1; DNA: TGTGCCAGCTCCTTGGGACAGCTATACGAGCAGTACTTC; CDR3: CASSLGQLYEQYF
D: TRBD1; J: TRBJ2-4; size: -; V: TRBV7-3; DNA: TGTGCCAGCAGCTTCGGACAGGGAGACATTCAGTACTTC; CDR3: CASSFGQGDIQYF
D: -; J: TRBJ1-2; size: -; V: TRBV28; DNA: TGTGCCAGCAGTTTGGCAGGGATGGGAGGCTACACCTTC; CDR3: CASSLAGMGGYTF
D: TRBD2; J: TRBJ2-7; size: -; V: TRBV30; DNA: TGTGCCTGGAGTGTAGGACTAGCGGGGGGAGGGGACGAGCAGTACTTC; CDR3: CAWSVGLAGGGDEQYF
D: TRBD1; J: TRBJ1-2; size: -; V: TRBV28; DNA: TGTGCCAGCAGTTCACAGGGGGCGGACTATGGCTACACCTTC; CDR3: CASSSQGADYGYTF
D: TRBD1; J: TRBJ2-2; size: -; V: TRBV9; DNA: TGTGCCAGCAACAGGGGCTCGGCCGGGGAGCTGTTTTTT; CDR3: CASNRGSAGELFF
D: -; J: TRBJ1-1; size: -; V: TRBV5-1; DNA: TGCGCCAGCAGCGGGGCCGGACAGATGAACACTGAAGCTTTCTTT; CDR3: CASSGAGQMNTEAFF
D: -; J: TRBJ2-7; size: -; V: TRBV4-2; DNA: TGTGCCAGCAGCCAAGAGGCACGGGACTCCTACGAGCAGTACTTC; CDR3: CASSQEARDSYEQYF